The source of this T cell receptor (beta chain) is a study of CD8 T cells in Susac syndrome. Study-wide points: The CD4+ T cell repertoires of Susac syndrome were found to show no clonal expansion.

Comment on this clonotype: Antigen unknown.

The CDR3 extends over 14 amino acids. Germline V gene lookup returns CDR1 SEHNR and CDR2 FQNEAQ (reference sequence). V lost 1 base and J lost 1, with 7 bases in between. The authors reverse transcribed roughly 0.5 to 1 ug RNA with random hexamers. TCRdb re-called the immunoSEQ multiplex PCR reads through MiXCR, storing one row per CDR3 protein. The sample lists a few hundred thousand distinct CDR3 sequences, about 95% seen once, with around 0.15% in the top ten. The sequenced material came from CD4+ T cells from PBMCs. This TCR was sampled from a human donor with Susac syndrome. The rearrangement joins TRBV7-9 to TRBJ1-1; D call uncertain. The CDR3 DNA reads as TGTGCCAGCAGCTTAGGGACCCCGAACACTGAAGCTTTCTTT. Protein product: CASSLGTPNTEAFF. The full variable domain, in which reference TRBV7-9 and TRBJ1-1 provide the parts outside the CDR3, is DTGVSQNPRHKITKRGQNVTFRCDPISEHNRLYWYRQTLGQGPEFLTYFQNEAQLEKSRLLSDRFSAERPKGSFSTLEIQRTEQGDSAMYLCASSLGTPNTEAFFGQGTRLTVV.